This passage covers 23 T cell receptor beta chains from one sample sequenced in a study of control samples from healthy donors and cancer patients. Sequenced by immunoSEQ multiplex PCR; TCRdb stores in-frame clones only, minus some. The data show about 170,000 clones, over 85% seen once. Sequencing input: blood. These receptors were collected from a man aged 25-40 years in good health.

This chain links TRBV5-1 with TRBJ2-7; D not certain. CDR1 is SGHRS and CDR2 is YFSETQ in the germline V gene. The CDR3 extends over 14 amino acids. Trimming took 2 bases from V and 2 from J, leaving 11 bases between them. CDR3 region: CASSFGGTPYEQYF. The CDR3, as DNA: TGCGCCAGCAGCTTCGGCGGTACCCCCTACGAGCAGTACTTC.

V gene TRBV19 combines with J gene TRBJ2-7; 9 bases line up with TRBD2. CDR1 is LNHDA and CDR2 is SQIVND in the germline V gene (reference sequence). The CDR3 is made up of 15 amino acids. Trimming removed 5 bases from V and 2 bases from J; junction bases left unmatched: 7. CDR3 nucleotide sequence: TGTGCCAGTAGTCTACTTAGCGGGAGCACCTACGAGCAGTACTTC. Translating it yields CASSLLSGSTYEQYF.

This clone was detected only a few times. The gene calls are TRBV6-5 and TRBJ1-3; tentatively, D is TRBD1 (6 bases). The CDR3 length is 12 residues. The germline V and J ends were trimmed by 6 bases and 7 bases, with 10 bases remaining between them. Per the germline V gene, CDR1 is MNHEY and CDR2 is SVGAGI. CDR3 in amino acids: CASRGQGNTIYF. The CDR3 DNA sequence: TGTGCCAGCAGGGGGCAGGGGAACACCATATATTTT.

The chain joins TRBV19 to TRBJ2-7; the D is unclear. The CDR3 runs 11 residues. V shed 3 bases and J shed 5 bases, with 5 bases lying between them. Germline CDR1 is LNHDA and CDR2 is SQIVND (reference sequence). The chain's CDR3 is CASSMGDEQYF. The CDR3 nucleotides are TGTGCCAGTAGTATGGGTGACGAGCAGTACTTC.

This clone was seen only once. V usage is TRBV25-1 and J usage is TRBJ2-3, with 7 positions matching TRBD1. This CDR3 is 17 amino acids long. V was pared by 1 base and J by 6 bases, with 13 bases of the junction left unmatched. Germline CDR1 is MGHDK and CDR2 is SYGVNS. CDR3 in DNA: TGTGCCAGCAGTGAATTTCAGGGACAGTCGGCCGGGGATACGCAGTATTTT. Translated: CASSEFQGQSAGDTQYF.

This clone showed up just once. The chain is built from TRBV27 and TRBJ2-7; 12 bases map to TRBD2. The CDR3 is made up of 15 amino acids. The germline V gene encodes CDR1 MNHEY and CDR2 SMNVEV (reference sequence). Trimming cost V 5 bases and J 5 bases; bases outside gene matches: 7. The CDR3 loop reads CASSPRLAGVHEQYF. The CDR3 bases are TGTGCCAGCAGTCCCAGACTAGCGGGAGTCCACGAGCAGTACTTC.

This clone was seen more than once but under ten times. This sequence joins TRBV6-6 and TRBJ1-5; 10 bases line up with TRBD1. The CDR3 has 17 amino acids. V dropped 5 bases and J dropped 0; count of bases not matched to a gene: 7. Looked up from germline, CDR1 is MNHNY and CDR2 is SVGAGI (reference sequence). CDR3 DNA: TGTGCCAGCAGTCCTGGGACAGGGGCTCATAGCAATCAGCCCCAGCATTTT. Translated, it gives CASSPGTGAHSNQPQHF.

This clone appeared many times. This chain uses TRBV7-9 with TRBJ2-1, with D unclear. This CDR3 region has 15 residues. Trimming removed 5 bases from V and 0 bases from J, with 11 bases in between. Per germline, CDR1 SEHNR and CDR2 FQNEAQ (reference sequence). In DNA form, the CDR3 reads TGTGCCAGCAGCAGGGTGGTTAGCTCCTACAATGAGCAGTTCTTC. Translated: CASSRVVSSYNEQFF.

The chain recombines TRBV5-1 with TRBJ1-3; no firm D call. The CDR3 is 13 amino acids. Germline CDR1 reads SGHRS; CDR2 reads YFSETQ. Trimming shortened V by 4 bases and J by 3 bases, and 8 bases separated the two germline ends. The CDR3 protein is CASSQDLGNTIYF. CDR3 sequence (DNA): TGCGCCAGCAGCCAGGACCTTGGAAACACCATATATTTT.

This chain joins TRBV6-1 and TRBJ1-2; D is undetermined. Germline assignment: CDR1 MNHNS and CDR2 SASEGT. The CDR3 length is 14 residues. Trimming removed 0 bases at V and 1 base at J, with 6 bases between. The CDR3 region has the DNA TGTGCCAGCAGTGAAGCAGGCCGTAACTATGGCTACACCTTC. This encodes CASSEAGRNYGYTF.

The chain combines TRBV23-1 with TRBJ2-7; 7 positions match TRBD1. TRBV23-1 is identified as an open reading frame with a role that is uncertain. After removal of 2 bases from V and 3 bases from J, the junction contained 10 bases not matched to a gene. The CDR3 has 16 residues. In nucleotides, the CDR3 is TGCGCCAGCAGTCAACCGAGGGACAGCCGAAACTACGAGCAGTACTTC. It specifies CASSQPRDSRNYEQYF.

This chain connects TRBV9 to TRBJ1-1; TRBD1 matches 7 bases. The CDR3 has 15 amino acids. The V gene's germline CDR1 is SGDLS and CDR2 YYNGEE. The V gene end was trimmed by 3 bases and the J gene end by 0 bases; junction bases not matched to a gene: 5. CDR3 DNA: TGTGCCAGCAGCGAGGGACAGTTACTGAACACTGAAGCTTTCTTT. It codes for CASSEGQLLNTEAFF.

The rearrangement joins TRBV7-9 to TRBJ1-3; no clear D. The CDR3 runs to 15 residues. The V end lost 1 base, the J end lost 0 bases, and 7 bases lay between the germline ends. Germline values: CDR1 SEHNR, CDR2 FQNEAQ (reference sequence). The CDR3 is CASSLVVPSGNTIYF. In DNA form, the CDR3 reads TGTGCCAGCAGCTTAGTGGTTCCCTCTGGAAACACCATATATTTT.

The V gene is TRBV7-8, the J gene TRBJ2-1; a weak D match, TRBD2 (5 bases). Germline V gene data show CDR1 as SGHVS and CDR2 as FQNEAQ. V gave up 5 bases and J gave up 6 bases, with 11 bases separating them. The length of the CDR3 is 13 residues. The CDR3: CASSPPGSNEQFF. Written as DNA, the CDR3 is TGTGCCAGCAGCCCCCCGGGATCCAATGAGCAGTTCTTC.

The chain employs TRBV6-5 and TRBJ2-1; tentative D call: TRBD2 (6 bases). V shed 8 bases and J shed 8 bases, with 7 bases lying between them. The germline V gene encodes CDR1 MNHEY and CDR2 SVGAGI. The CDR3 runs 10 residues. CDR3 loop: CASWGDEQFF. For the CDR3, the DNA is TGTGCCAGCTGGGGGGATGAGCAGTTCTTC.

The CDR3 DNA is TGTGCCAGCAGCTTCGGACAGTCTAACTATGGCTACACCTTC. It yields the protein CASSFGQSNYGYTF. This sequence joins TRBV11-2 and TRBJ1-2; maybe TRBD1 (6 bases). V gave up 3 bases and J gave up 0 bases, with 8 bases separating them. The CDR3 is made up of 14 amino acids. In germline, CDR1 is SGHAT, CDR2 FQNNGV.

This sequence joins TRBV28 and TRBJ2-5; D ambiguous. Per the germline V gene, CDR1 is MDHEN and CDR2 is SYDVKM. This CDR3 contains 13 residues. Trimming cost V 5 bases and J 5 bases, with 12 bases left between them. This CDR3 is CASSHPRVETQYF. As DNA, the CDR3 is TGTGCCAGCAGTCACCCGCGAGTGGAGACCCAGTACTTC.

A single count supports this clone. The chain recombines TRBV14 with TRBJ1-1; no clear D gene. This CDR3 is built from 15 residues. The germline CDR1 and CDR2 sequences are SGHDN and FVKESK. Trimming took 1 base from V and 1 from J, leaving 10 bases between them. The DNA of the CDR3 is TGTGCCAGCAGCCAAGGAGTAATTGGGAACACTGAAGCTTTCTTT. Amino acid sequence: CASSQGVIGNTEAFF.

The chain is built from TRBV10-3 and TRBJ1-5; maybe TRBD1 (6 bases). Germline CDR1 is ENHRY and CDR2 is SYGVKD. The CDR3 covers 13 residues. Between the trimmed V and J ends, which lost 8 bases and 5 bases, there was a span of 13 bases. The CDR3 loop reads CAISGTPDQPQHF. The CDR3, as DNA: TGTGCCATCTCTGGGACACCCGATCAGCCCCAGCATTTT.

The V and J genes are TRBV5-8 and TRBJ1-2; 12 bases fit TRBD1. Germline lookup yields CDR1 SGHTS and CDR2 YDEGEE. Unmatched junction bases numbered 5, after V lost 4 bases and J lost 4 bases. This CDR3 comprises 15 residues. The CDR3: CASSTRDRGRYGYTF. CDR3 DNA: TGTGCCAGCAGCACCAGGGACAGGGGGCGCTATGGCTACACCTTC.

The rearrangement links TRBV11-3 to TRBJ2-2, with TRBD2 matching over 13 bases. Germline-derived CDR1 and CDR2 are SGHNT and YENEEA. The CDR3 contains 18 residues. V shed 5 bases and J 7 bases; nucleotides not matched to a gene: 13. CDR3 amino acids: CASSPRPRTSGSVGELFF. In DNA, the CDR3 is TGTGCCAGCAGCCCCAGACCCCGGACTAGCGGGAGCGTCGGGGAGCTGTTTTTT.

This sequence joins TRBV7-2 and TRBJ2-5; D is perhaps TRBD2 (6 bases). The V gene's germline CDR1 is SGHTA and CDR2 FQGNSA. There are 15 residues in the CDR3. The V gene lost 2 bases and the J gene lost 1 base, with 11 bases spanning the gap. CDR3 DNA: TGTGCCAGCAGCTTACTCCGGGGGACCCAAGAGACCCAGTACTTC. It codes for CASSLLRGTQETQYF.

This clone turned up a few times. This chain uses TRBV2 with TRBJ1-1; D might be TRBD1 (5 bases). There are 13 residues in the CDR3. Looked up from germline, CDR1 is SNHLY and CDR2 is FYNNEI. V lost 4 bases and J 5 bases, leaving 11 bases between the germline ends. The CDR3 nucleotides read TGTGCCAGCAGTGTTCAGGGTGGTACTGAAGCTTTCTTT. Amino acid sequence: CASSVQGGTEAFF.